These 5 T cell receptor beta chains came from one sample sequenced in a study of CD8 T cells in Susac syndrome. Reverse transcription of 0.5 to 1 ug RNA was performed with random hexamers. TCRdb passed the immunoSEQ multiplex PCR reads through MiXCR, listing each CDR3 protein once. The data contain over 95,000 distinct CDR3 sequences, 80% to 95% of them singletons. The sample taken for sequencing was CD8+ T cells from PBMCs. The receptors derive from a human donor in good health.

Only one count was recorded for this clonotype. The chain recombines TRBV20-1 with TRBJ2-2; 7 positions match TRBD1. Losses at the gene ends were 1 base for V and 3 bases for J; bases not matched to a gene: 2. The CDR3 runs 14 residues. Germline V gives CDR1 DFQATT, CDR2 SNEGSKA (reference sequence). CDR3 nucleotide sequence: TGCAGTGCTAGAGCCAGGGGGTACACCGGGGAGCTGTTTTTT. It codes for CSARARGYTGELFF.

The genes are TRBV18 and TRBJ2-1; no clear D. Germline V lookup: CDR1 KGHSH, CDR2 LQKENI. Trimming took 4 bases from V and 5 from J, leaving 6 bases between them. The CDR3 sequence is 12 residues long. The CDR3 region is CASSRTHNEQFF. Here the CDR3 DNA reads TGTGCCAGCTCACGGACGCACAATGAGCAGTTCTTC.

The chain employs TRBV5-4 and TRBJ1-2; D is perhaps TRBD1 (6 bases). CDR3 length: 14 residues. Germline V gene lookup returns CDR1 SGHNT and CDR2 YYREEE (reference sequence). The V and J ends lost 0 bases and 7 bases respectively, with 13 bases between them. CDR3 nucleotide sequence: TGTGCCAGCAGCTTGGGCAGGGGTTTCGGTGGCTACACCTTC. It translates to CASSLGRGFGGYTF.

The rearrangement uses TRBV14 and TRBJ2-7; D is ambiguous. Germline CDR1 reads SGHDN; CDR2 reads FVKESK. The CDR3 sequence is 13 residues long. V lost 4 bases and J 3 bases, leaving 10 bases between the germline ends. The CDR3 region has the DNA TGTGCCAGCAGCCCAAAGATTTTCTACGAGCAGTACTTC. This sequence encodes CASSPKIFYEQYF.

This chain connects TRBV20-1 to TRBJ1-1; 8 bases fit TRBD1. The CDR3 loop spans 16 amino acids. V gave up 3 bases and J gave up 6 bases; unmatched junction bases: 15. Germline CDR1 reads DFQATT; CDR2 reads SNEGSKA (reference sequence). This chain's CDR3 is CSARAGTQGGRAEAFF. The CDR3 nucleotides are TGCAGTGCTAGGGCCGGAACACAGGGGGGAAGGGCTGAAGCTTTCTTT.